The TCR beta chain under discussion was sequenced for a study of blood T cell repertoires in COVID-19. Adults between roughly 18 and 89 years of age took part from 20 to 25 US areas. Clinical history as reported by participants underpinned cohort assignment. Resolution of symptoms, clearance, or two negative PCRs was present in recovered Cohort 3 donors. Original processing notes: Amplifying reference gene primers gave estimates of nucleated cell counts. The table came from immunoSEQ multiplex PCR; TCRdb's copy has only in-frame clones and leaves some out. V, J and clone size are those of that table, while D and trimming were read from the DNA. The data contain some 300,000 clones, approximately 88% of them seen just once; the ten biggest clones take up approximately 1%. The V and J ends lost 2 bases and 8 bases, in that order; junction bases with no gene match: 10. Germline values: CDR1 MNHEY, CDR2 SVGEGT. The CDR3 loop spans 15 amino acids.

The V gene is TRBV6-2 or TRBV6-3, the J gene TRBJ1-2, with TRBD1 identical over 8 bases. The sequenced sample was PBMCs or T cells enriched from blood (not recorded which). This TCR came from a woman aged 30 to 39 who had recovered from COVID-19. CDR3 coding DNA: TGTGCCAGCAGTTACAGTTCGGCAGGGGGCAACGGCTACACCTTC. Amino acids: CASSYSSAGGNGYTF.